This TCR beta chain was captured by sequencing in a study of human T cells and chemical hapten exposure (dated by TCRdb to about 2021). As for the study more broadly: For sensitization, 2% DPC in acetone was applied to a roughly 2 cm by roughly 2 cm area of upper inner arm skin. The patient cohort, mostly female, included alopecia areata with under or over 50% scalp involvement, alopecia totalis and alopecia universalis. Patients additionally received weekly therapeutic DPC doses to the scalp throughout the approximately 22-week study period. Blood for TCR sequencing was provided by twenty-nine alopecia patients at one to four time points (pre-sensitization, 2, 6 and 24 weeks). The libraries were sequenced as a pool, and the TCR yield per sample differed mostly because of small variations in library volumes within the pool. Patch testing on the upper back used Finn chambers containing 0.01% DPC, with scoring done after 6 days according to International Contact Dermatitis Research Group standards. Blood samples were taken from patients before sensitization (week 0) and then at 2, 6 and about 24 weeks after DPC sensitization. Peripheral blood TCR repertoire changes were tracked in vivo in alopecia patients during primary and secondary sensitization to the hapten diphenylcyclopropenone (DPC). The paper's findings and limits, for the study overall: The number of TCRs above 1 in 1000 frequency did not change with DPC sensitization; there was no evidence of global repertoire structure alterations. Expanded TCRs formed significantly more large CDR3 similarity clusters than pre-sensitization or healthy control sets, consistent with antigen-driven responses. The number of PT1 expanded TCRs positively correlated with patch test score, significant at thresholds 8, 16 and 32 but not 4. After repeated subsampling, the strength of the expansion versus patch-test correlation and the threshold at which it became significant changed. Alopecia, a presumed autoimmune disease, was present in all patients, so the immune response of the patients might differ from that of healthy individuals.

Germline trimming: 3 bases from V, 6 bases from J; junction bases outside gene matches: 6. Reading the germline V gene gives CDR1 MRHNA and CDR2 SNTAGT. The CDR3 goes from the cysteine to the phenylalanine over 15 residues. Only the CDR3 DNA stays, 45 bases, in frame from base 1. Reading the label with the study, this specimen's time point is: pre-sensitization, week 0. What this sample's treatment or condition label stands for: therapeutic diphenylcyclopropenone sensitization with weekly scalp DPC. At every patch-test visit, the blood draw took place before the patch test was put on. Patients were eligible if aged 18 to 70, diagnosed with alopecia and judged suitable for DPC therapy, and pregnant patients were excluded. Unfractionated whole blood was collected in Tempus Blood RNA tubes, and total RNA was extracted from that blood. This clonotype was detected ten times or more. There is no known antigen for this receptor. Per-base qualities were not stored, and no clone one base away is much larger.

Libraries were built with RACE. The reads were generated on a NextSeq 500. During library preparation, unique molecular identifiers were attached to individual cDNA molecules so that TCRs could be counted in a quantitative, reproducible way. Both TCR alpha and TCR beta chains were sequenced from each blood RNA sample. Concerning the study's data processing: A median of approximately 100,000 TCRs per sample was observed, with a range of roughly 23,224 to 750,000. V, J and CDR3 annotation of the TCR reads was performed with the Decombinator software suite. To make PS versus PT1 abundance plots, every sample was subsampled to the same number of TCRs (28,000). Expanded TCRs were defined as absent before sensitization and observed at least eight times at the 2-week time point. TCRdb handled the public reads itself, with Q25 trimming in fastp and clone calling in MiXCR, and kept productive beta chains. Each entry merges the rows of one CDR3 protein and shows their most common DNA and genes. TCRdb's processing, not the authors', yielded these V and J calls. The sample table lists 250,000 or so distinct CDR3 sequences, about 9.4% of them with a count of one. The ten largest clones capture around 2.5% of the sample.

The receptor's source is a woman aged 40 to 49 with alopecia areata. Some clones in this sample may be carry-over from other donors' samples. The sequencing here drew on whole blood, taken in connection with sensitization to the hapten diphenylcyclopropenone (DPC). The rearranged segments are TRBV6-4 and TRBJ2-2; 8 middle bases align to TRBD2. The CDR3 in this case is CASSETSGRPGELFF. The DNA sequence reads TGTGCCAGCAGTGAAACCAGCGGGAGACCCGGGGAGCTGTTTTTT.